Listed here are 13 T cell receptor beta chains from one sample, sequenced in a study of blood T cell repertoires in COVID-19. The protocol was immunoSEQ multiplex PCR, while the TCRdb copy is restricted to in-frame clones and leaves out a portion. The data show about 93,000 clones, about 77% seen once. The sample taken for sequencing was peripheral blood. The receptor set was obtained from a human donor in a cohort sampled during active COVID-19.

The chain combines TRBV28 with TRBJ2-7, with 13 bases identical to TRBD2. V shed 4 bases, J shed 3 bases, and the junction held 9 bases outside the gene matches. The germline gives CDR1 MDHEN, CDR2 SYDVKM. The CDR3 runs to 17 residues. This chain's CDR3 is CASSYWTSGSKVYEQYF. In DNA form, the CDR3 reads TGTGCCAGCAGTTATTGGACTAGCGGGAGTAAAGTCTACGAGCAGTACTTC.

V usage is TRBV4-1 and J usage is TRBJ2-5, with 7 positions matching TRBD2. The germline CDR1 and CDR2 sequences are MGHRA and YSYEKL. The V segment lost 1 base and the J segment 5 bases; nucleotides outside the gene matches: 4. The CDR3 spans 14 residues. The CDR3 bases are TGCGCCAGCAGCCAAGGACTAGCCTACGAGACCCAGTACTTC. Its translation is CASSQGLAYETQYF.

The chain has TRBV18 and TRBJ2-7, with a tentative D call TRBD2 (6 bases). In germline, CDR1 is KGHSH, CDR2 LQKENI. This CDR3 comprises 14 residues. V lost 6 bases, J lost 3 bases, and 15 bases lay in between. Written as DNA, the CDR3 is TGTGCCAGCTCGGGAGGAGGGCCAAGCTACGAGCAGTACTTC. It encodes CASSGGGPSYEQYF.

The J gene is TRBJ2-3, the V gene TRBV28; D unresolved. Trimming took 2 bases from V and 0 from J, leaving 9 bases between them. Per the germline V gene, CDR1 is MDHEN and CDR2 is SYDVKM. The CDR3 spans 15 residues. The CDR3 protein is CASSLRAISTDTQYF. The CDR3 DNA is TGTGCCAGCAGTTTAAGAGCGATAAGCACAGATACGCAGTATTTT.

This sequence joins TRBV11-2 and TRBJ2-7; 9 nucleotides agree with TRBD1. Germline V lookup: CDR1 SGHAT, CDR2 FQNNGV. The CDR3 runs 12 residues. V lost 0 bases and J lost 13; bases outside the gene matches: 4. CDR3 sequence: CASSLDRDRVYF. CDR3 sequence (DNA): TGTGCCAGCAGCTTAGATAGGGACAGGGTATACTTC.

CDR3 bases: TGTGCCAGCAGCTTACGGGAGGGGCTCGGGCAGTTCTTC. It specifies CASSLREGLGQFF. V usage is TRBV5-6 and J usage is TRBJ2-1, with 8 bases identical to TRBD2. The V and J ends lost 2 bases and 12 bases, in that order; junction bases with no gene match: 7. Germline values: CDR1 SGHDT, CDR2 YYEEEE. This CDR3 is 13 amino acids long. The entire variable domain, with the rest obtained from reference TRBV5-6 and TRBJ2-1, is as follows: DAGVTQSPTHLIKTRGQQVTLRCSPKSGHDTVSWYQQALGQGPQFIFQYYEEEERQRGNFPDRFSGHQFPNYSSELNVNALLLGDSALYLCASSLREGLGQFFGPGTRLTVL.

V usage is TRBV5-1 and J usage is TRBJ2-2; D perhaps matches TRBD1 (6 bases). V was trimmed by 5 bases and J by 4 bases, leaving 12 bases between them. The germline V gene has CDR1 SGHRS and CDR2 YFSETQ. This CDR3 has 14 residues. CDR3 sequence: CASRRTESTGELFF. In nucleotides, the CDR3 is TGCGCCAGCAGAAGGACAGAGAGCACCGGGGAGCTGTTTTTT.

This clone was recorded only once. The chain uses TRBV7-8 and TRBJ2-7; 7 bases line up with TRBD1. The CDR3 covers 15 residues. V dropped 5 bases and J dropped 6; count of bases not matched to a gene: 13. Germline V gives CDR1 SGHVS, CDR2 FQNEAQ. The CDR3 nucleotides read TGTGCCAGCAGCCGACAGGGCGTAACCGTCGGCGAGCAGTACTTC. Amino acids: CASSRQGVTVGEQYF. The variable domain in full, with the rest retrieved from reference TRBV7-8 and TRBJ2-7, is GAGVSQSPRYKVAKRGQDVALRCDPISGHVSLFWYQQALGQGPEFLTYFQNEAQLDKSGLPSDRFFAERPEGSVSTLKIQRTQQEDSAVYLCASSRQGVTVGEQYFGPGTRLTVT.

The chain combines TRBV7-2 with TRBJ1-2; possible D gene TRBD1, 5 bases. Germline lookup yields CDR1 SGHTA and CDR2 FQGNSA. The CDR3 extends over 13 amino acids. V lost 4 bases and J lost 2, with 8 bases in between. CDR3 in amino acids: CASSYGGNYGYTF. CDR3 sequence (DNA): TGTGCCAGCAGCTATGGGGGGAACTATGGCTACACCTTC.

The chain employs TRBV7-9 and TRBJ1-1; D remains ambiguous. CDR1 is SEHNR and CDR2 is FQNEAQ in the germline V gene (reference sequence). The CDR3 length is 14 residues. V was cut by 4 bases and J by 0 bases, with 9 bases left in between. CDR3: CASSSFTLNTEAFF. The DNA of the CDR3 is TGTGCCAGCAGCTCCTTTACACTGAACACTGAAGCTTTCTTT.

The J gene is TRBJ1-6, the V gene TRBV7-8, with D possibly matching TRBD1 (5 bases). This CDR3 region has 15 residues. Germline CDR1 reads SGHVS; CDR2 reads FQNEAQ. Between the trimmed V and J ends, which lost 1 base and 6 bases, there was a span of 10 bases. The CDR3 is CASSLVGGSNSPLHF. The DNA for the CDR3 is TGTGCCAGCAGCTTAGTGGGGGGATCTAATTCACCCCTCCACTTT.

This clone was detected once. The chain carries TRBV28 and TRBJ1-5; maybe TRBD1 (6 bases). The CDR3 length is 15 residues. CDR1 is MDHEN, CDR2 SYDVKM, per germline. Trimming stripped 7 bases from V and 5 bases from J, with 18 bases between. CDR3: CASKLEGQLHQPQHF. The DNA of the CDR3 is TGTGCCAGCAAGCTTGAAGGACAGTTACATCAGCCCCAGCATTTT.

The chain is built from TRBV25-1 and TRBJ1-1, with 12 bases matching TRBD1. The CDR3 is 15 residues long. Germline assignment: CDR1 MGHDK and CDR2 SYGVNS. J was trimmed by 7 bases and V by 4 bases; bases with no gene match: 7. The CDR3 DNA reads TGTGCCAGCAGTGGTGGGACAGGGGGCCCTGGTGAAGCTTTCTTT. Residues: CASSGGTGGPGEAFF.